Described below is a single TCR beta chain sequence and its context. This record comes from a study of blood T cell repertoires in COVID-19. Study details: Samples taken during acute and convalescent COVID-19 were collected in the United States, Italy and Spain.

Patients of the Seattle cohort, enrolled during active infection, were followed longitudinally. Germline CDR1 is LGHNT and CDR2 is FRNRAP. V was cut by 5 bases and J by 0 bases, with 8 bases left in between. CDR3 length: 15 amino acids. Under the authors' procedure: Using reference gene primer amplification, nucleated cell counts were estimated. Sequencing was performed with immunoSEQ multiplex PCR; in TCRdb, only in-frame clones are kept and a portion is missing. V, J and clone size derive from that table, while D and trimming were established from the DNA sequence. The sample holds nearly 350,000 clones, about 90% seen once.

Sequences were obtained from peripheral blood. The chain carries TRBV12-5 and TRBJ2-6; D remains unclear. This TCR derives from a woman between 50 and 59 years old with COVID-19, enrolled during active disease. The CDR3 is CASGPYSSGANVLTF. DNA of the CDR3: TGTGCTAGTGGTCCATACAGCTCTGGGGCCAACGTCCTGACTTTC.